This T cell receptor beta chain was captured in a study of blood T cell repertoires in COVID-19. Across the study: The cDNA or gDNA used as material had been derived from T cells, B-cell-depleted T cells, or PBMCs.

The V gene's germline CDR1 is SNHLY and CDR2 FYNNEI. There are 13 residues in the CDR3. V lost 9 bases to trimming and J lost 8 bases, with 18 bases between them. Data came from immunoSEQ multiplex PCR; TCRdb stores just in-frame clones and leaves some out. The data show roughly 280,000 clones, about 90% seen once. The sample holds one count of this clone. Enrolled during active infection, Seattle patients were then followed longitudinally. Sequences were obtained from peripheral blood. This TCR was sampled from a woman between 25 and 40 years old with COVID-19, enrolled during active disease. The chain employs TRBV2 and TRBJ2-3; D possibly corresponds to TRBD2 (5 bases). CDR3 loop: CASSLDPRGTQYF. In nucleotides, the CDR3 is TGTGCCAGTTCCCTTGATCCACGGGGTACGCAGTATTTT.